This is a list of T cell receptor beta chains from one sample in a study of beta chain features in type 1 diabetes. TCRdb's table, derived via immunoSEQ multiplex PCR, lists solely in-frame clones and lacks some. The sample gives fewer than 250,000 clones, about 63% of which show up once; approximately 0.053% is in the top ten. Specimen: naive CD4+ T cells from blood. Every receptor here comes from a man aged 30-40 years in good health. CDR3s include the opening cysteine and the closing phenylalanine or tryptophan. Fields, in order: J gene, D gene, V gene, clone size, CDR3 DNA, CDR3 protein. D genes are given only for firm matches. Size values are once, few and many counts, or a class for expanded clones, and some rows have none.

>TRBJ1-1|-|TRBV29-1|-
TGCAGCGTTGAAAGCCAGTATAACACTGAAGCTTTCTTT
CSVESQYNTEAFF
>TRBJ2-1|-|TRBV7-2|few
TGTGCCAGCAGCCTCCTAGTGGGTGAGCAGTTCTTC
CASSLLVGEQFF
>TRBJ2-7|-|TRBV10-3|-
TGTGCCGCAACTAGTTACCCCTACGAGCAGTACTTC
CAATSYPYEQYF
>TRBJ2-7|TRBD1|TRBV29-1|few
TGCAGCGTCGCCCGGGACAGCCTCTCCTACGAGCAGTACTTC
CSVARDSLSYEQYF
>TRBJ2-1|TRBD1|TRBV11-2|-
TGTGCCAGCAGCTTTAAGAGGACAGGATGGGATGAGCAGTTCTTC
CASSFKRTGWDEQFF
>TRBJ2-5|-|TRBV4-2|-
TGTGCCAGCAGCCAAGGGTGGACAGACGAGACCCAGTACTTC
CASSQGWTDETQYF
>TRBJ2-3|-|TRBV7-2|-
TGTGCCAGCAGCCCCTCCGGGGGGCCAGATACGCAGTATTTT
CASSPSGGPDTQYF
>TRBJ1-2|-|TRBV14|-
TGTGCCAGCAGCCTCCTAACAGGGTACGGAGGCTACACCTTC
CASSLLTGYGGYTF
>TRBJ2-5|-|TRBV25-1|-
TGTGCCAGCAGTGGTAGTCAGCGGCAGGTAGAGACCCAGTACTTC
CASSGSQRQVETQYF
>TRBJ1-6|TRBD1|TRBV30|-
TGTGCCTGGAGTCTGACAGGGGGCTTTTCACCCCTCCACTTT
CAWSLTGGFSPLHF
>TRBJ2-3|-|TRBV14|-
TGTGCCAGCGCGAGGGAGAGCCCAGATACGCAGTATTTT
CASARESPDTQYF
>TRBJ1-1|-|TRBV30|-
TGTGCCTGGGAAACAGGGTCTTCGAACACTGAAGCTTTCTTT
CAWETGSSNTEAFF
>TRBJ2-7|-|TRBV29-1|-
TGCAGCGTCAACGGGAGCTCCTACGAGCAGTACTTC
CSVNGSSYEQYF
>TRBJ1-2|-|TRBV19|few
TGTGCCAGTAGCCAGGGAATAGGTGGCTACACCTTC
CASSQGIGGYTF
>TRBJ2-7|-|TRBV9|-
TGTGCCAGCTCGGACTCCGAGGGCTACGAGCAGTACTTC
CASSDSEGYEQYF
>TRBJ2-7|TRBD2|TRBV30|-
TGTGCCTGGTCTAGCGGGGCCTCCTACGAGCAGTACTTC
CAWSSGASYEQYF
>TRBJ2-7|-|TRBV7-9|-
TGTGCCAGCAGCTTAGCCATGGGCGAGCAGTACTTC
CASSLAMGEQYF
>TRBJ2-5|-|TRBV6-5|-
TGTGCCAGCAGAAGGACTTCGGCAGAGACCCAGTACTTC
CASRRTSAETQYF
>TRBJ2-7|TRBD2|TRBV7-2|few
TGTGCCAGCAGCTTAGGAACGGCTAGCGGGAGAGGGAGCTACGAGCAGTACTTC
CASSLGTASGRGSYEQYF
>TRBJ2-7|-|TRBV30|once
TGTGCCTGGAGTATACTCGGACGGCCGAAGCAGTACTTC
CAWSILGRPKQYF
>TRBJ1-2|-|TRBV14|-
TGTGCCAGCAGCCCCCTCGGGACGAGGGCAGGCTATGGCTACACCTTC
CASSPLGTRAGYGYTF
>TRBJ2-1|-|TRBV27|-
TGTGCCAGCGTCTTGGACGGGCTGGCGGGTAGAGAGCAGTTCTTC
CASVLDGLAGREQFF
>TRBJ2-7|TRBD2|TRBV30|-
TGTGCCTGGAGTGCTCTCGCCGGGGGGGACGAGCAGTACTTC
CAWSALAGGDEQYF
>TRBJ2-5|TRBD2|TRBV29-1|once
TGCAGCCACTCGGGAGGGGGGGAGACCCAGTACTTC
CSHSGGGETQYF
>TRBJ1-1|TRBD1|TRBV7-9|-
TGTGCCAGCAGCCAACCGGGACAGGAGCCTCAGAACACTGAAGCTTTCTTT
CASSQPGQEPQNTEAFF
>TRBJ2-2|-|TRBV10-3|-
TGTGCCATTCAGGGTACGAACACCGGGGAGCTGTTTTTT
CAIQGTNTGELFF
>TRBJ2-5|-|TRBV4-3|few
TGCGCCAGCAGCCAAGACCCTGGCCGATGGGAGACCCAGTACTTC
CASSQDPGRWETQYF
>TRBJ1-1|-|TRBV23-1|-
TGCGCCAGCAGTCAATCGGAGCTTAGCGCTGAAGCTTTCTTT
CASSQSELSAEAFF
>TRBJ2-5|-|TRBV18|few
TGTGCCAGCTCAACAAACAGGGCTGGTGAGACCCAGTACTTC
CASSTNRAGETQYF
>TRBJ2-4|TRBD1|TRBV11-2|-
TGTGCCAGCAGCTTAGATGGGACAGGGAGAAACATTCAGTACTTC
CASSLDGTGRNIQYF
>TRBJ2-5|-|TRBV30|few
TGTGCCTGGAGTGTACTGACAGCTCAAGAGACCCAGTACTTC
CAWSVLTAQETQYF
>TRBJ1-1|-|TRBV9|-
TGTGCCAGCAGTTCAGGAACCTTATACGTGGGCACTGAAGCTTTCTTT
CASSSGTLYVGTEAFF
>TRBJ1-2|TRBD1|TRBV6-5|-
TGTGCCACTAGACAGGGGCACACCTATGGCTACACCTTC
CATRQGHTYGYTF
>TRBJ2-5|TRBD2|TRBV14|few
TGTGCCAGCAGCCGGGGACTAGCGGGAGGAGAGACCCAGTACTTC
CASSRGLAGGETQYF
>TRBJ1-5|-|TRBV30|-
TGTGCCTGGAGTGTAGAAGGAGGGGATCAGCCCCAGCATTTT
CAWSVEGGDQPQHF
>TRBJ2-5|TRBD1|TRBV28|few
TGTGCCAGCAGTCATTCTGGGACAGCCAAAGAGACCCAGTACTTC
CASSHSGTAKETQYF
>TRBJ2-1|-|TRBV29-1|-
TGCAGCGTTGAGCGAGCCCAAGGGGATGAGCAGTTCTTC
CSVERAQGDEQFF
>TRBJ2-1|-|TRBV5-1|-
TGCGCCAGCAGCGGAGACAATGAGCAGTTCTTC
CASSGDNEQFF
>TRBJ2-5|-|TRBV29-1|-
TGCAGCGTTGGGACGCGGGCCCTCCAAGAGACCCAGTACTTC
CSVGTRALQETQYF
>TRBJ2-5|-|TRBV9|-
TGTGCCAGCAGCGTAGGACAGCAAGAGACCCAGTACTTC
CASSVGQQETQYF
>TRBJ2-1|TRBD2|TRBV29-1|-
TGCAGCGTGGGGGGACTAGCGGGAGGGAGCTCCTACAATGAGCAGTTCTTC
CSVGGLAGGSSYNEQFF
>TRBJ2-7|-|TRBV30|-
TGTGCCTGGAGTCAGAGCAAGGAGCAGTACTTC
CAWSQSKEQYF
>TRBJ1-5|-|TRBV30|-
TGTGCCTGGAGTCCTGGACGAGGTAATCAGCCCCAGCATTTT
CAWSPGRGNQPQHF
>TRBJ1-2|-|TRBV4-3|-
TGCGCCAGCAGCCAAGAAATTTCGGCAGGGGCGTACTATGGCTACACCTTC
CASSQEISAGAYYGYTF
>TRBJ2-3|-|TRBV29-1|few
TGCAGCGTCGTGCGAGGGGCTTGGAGTACGCAGTATTTT
CSVVRGAWSTQYF
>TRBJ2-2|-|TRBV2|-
TGTGCCAGCAGGGTCACCGGGGAGCTGTTTTTT
CASRVTGELFF
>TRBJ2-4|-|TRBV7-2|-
TGTGCCAGCAGCCAAGGATCGTTTGTCAAAAACATTCAGTACTTC
CASSQGSFVKNIQYF
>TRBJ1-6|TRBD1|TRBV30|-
TGTGCCTGGAAGGGACAGGGATCGTCACCCCTCCACTTT
CAWKGQGSSPLHF
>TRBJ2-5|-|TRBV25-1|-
TGTGCTGGAGGGACAGCCGGCCAAGAGACCCAGTACTTC
CAGGTAGQETQYF
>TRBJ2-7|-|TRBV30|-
TGTGCCTGGAGTGTAAGTAGCGGATCCTACGAGCAGTACTTC
CAWSVSSGSYEQYF
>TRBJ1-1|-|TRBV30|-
TGTGCCTGGAGTGTAAGGGCGGCGGACGAAGCTTTCTTT
CAWSVRAADEAFF
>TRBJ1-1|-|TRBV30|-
TGTGCCTGGAGCTGGAACACTGAAGCTTTCTTT
CAWSWNTEAFF
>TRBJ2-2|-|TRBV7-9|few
TGTGCCAGCAGCTTAGTGTGGAGGAACACCGGGGAGCTGTTTTTT
CASSLVWRNTGELFF
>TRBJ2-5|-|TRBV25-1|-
TGTGCCAGCAGTGAGGCCCGGAGGTACCAAGAGACCCAGTACTTC
CASSEARRYQETQYF
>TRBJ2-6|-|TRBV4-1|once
TGCGCCAGCAGCCAAGATACGACGGCTGGGGCCAACGTCCTGACTTTC
CASSQDTTAGANVLTF
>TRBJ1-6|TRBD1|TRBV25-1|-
TGTGCCAGCAGTGCGAGACAGGGGGCGGAAAGTTCACCCCTCCACTTT
CASSARQGAESSPLHF
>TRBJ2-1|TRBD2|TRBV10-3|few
TGTGCCACCGGAGGACTAGCGGGAGTTCTAGGTGAGCAGTTCTTC
CATGGLAGVLGEQFF
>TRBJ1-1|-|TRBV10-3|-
TGTGCCATCAGTGAGTCGGGGCGCCTGAACACTGAAGCTTTCTTT
CAISESGRLNTEAFF
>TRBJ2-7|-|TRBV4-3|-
TGCGCCAGCAGCCACTCTGCCGAAGGTCGGCTTCGCGAGCAGTACTTC
CASSHSAEGRLREQYF